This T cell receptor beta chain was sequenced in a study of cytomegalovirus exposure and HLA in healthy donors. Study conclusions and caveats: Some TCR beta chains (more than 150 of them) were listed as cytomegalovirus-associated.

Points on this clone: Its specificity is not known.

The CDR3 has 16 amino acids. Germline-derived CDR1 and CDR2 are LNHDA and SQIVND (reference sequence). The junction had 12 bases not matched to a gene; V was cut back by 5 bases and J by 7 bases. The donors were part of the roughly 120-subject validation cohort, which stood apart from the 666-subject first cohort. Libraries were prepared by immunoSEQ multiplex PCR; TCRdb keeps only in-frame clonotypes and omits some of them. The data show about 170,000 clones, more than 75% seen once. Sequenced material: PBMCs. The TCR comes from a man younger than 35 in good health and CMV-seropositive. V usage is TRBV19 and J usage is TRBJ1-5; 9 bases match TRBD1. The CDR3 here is CASSPRQGVRKQPQHF. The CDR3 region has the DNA TGTGCCAGTAGTCCACGACAGGGGGTAAGGAAACAGCCCCAGCATTTT.